This TCR beta chain is drawn from a study of blood T cell repertoires in COVID-19. Background on the study: Nucleic acid was either cDNA or gDNA, and it came from T cells, B-cell-depleted T cells, or PBMCs.

Germline V gene data show CDR1 as MGHDK and CDR2 as SYGVNS. V gave up 5 bases and J gave up 0 bases, with 14 bases separating them. CDR3 length: 16 amino acids. TCRdb's table, derived via immunoSEQ multiplex PCR, lists solely in-frame clones and lacks some. The table lists 150,000 to 200,000 clones, roughly 82% of them singletons, with around 5.5% in the top ten. The sequencing sample was made of PBMCs or T cells enriched from blood (not recorded which). The receptor was derived from a woman in her fifties or sixties with acute COVID-19. The gene calls are TRBV25-1 and TRBJ2-1, with D perhaps TRBD2 (5 bases). DNA for the CDR3: TGTGCCAGCAGTAAAGGAGGTCCCAGCTCCTACAATGAGCAGTTCTTC. It yields the protein CASSKGGPSSYNEQFF.